These 26 T cell receptor beta chains share one sample of origin, sequenced in a study of blood T cell repertoires in COVID-19. The assay was immunoSEQ multiplex PCR, and TCRdb's table has in-frame clones only and misses some. The sample lists roughly 100,000 clones, around 74% occurring once. What was sequenced was peripheral blood. Source of these receptors: a woman between 70 and 85 years old with acute or convalescent COVID-19.

The chain joins TRBV11-2 to TRBJ1-2; weak D call: TRBD1 (5 bases). Germline lookup yields CDR1 SGHAT and CDR2 FQNNGV. Trimming pared 2 bases from V and 5 bases from J, leaving 12 bases between. CDR3 length equals 14 residues. CDR3 in amino acids: CASSLSTGEYGYTF. DNA for the CDR3: TGTGCCAGCAGCTTAAGTACAGGAGAATATGGCTACACCTTC.

The chain links TRBV7-2 to TRBJ2-5, with 8 bases matching TRBD2. The CDR3 extends over 15 amino acids. Losses at the gene ends were 5 bases for V and 6 bases for J; bases not matched to a gene: 11. Germline V gives CDR1 SGHTA, CDR2 FQGNSA. CDR3 sequence reads: CASSAETGGAKTQYF. The CDR3 DNA reads as TGTGCCAGCAGCGCGGAGACCGGGGGGGCCAAGACCCAGTACTTC.

The chain is built from TRBV7-2 and TRBJ2-3; tentative D call: TRBD2 (6 bases). Trimming shortened V by 5 bases and J by 3 bases, and 9 bases separated the two germline ends. Looked up from germline, CDR1 is SGHTA and CDR2 is FQGNSA. This CDR3 has 13 residues. In DNA, the CDR3 is TGTGCCAGCAGCAGGCGGGGAACAGATACGCAGTATTTT. Its translation is CASSRRGTDTQYF.

This clone occurred a few times. This chain joins TRBV27 and TRBJ1-1; D is unclear. Germline CDR1 is MNHEY and CDR2 is SMNVEV (reference sequence). CDR3 length: 13 residues. V lost 3 bases and J lost 2, with 7 bases in between. This CDR3 reads CASSFTANTEAFF. The CDR3 DNA sequence: TGTGCCAGCAGTTTTACAGCAAACACTGAAGCTTTCTTT.

The gene calls are TRBV2 and TRBJ1-5; tentative D call: TRBD1 (6 bases). The length of the CDR3 is 15 residues. CDR1 SNHLY and CDR2 FYNNEI come from the germline V gene. V was trimmed by 6 bases and J by 0 bases, leaving 12 bases between them. DNA of the CDR3: TGTGCCAGCAGACCCGGGACATTTAGCAATCAGCCCCAGCATTTT. Protein product: CASRPGTFSNQPQHF.

V and J are TRBV5-4 and TRBJ1-1, with D perhaps TRBD1 (6 bases). The CDR3 is 15 residues long. The V end was cut by 4 bases, the J end by 1 base, with 14 bases between. Germline V lookup: CDR1 SGHNT, CDR2 YYREEE (reference sequence). The CDR3 region has the DNA TGTGCCAGCAGCCAATTGACAGGTTCGAACACTGAAGCTTTCTTT. Translation gives CASSQLTGSNTEAFF.

V is TRBV7-8 and J is TRBJ1-2; maybe TRBD1 (6 bases). The V gene's germline CDR1 is SGHVS and CDR2 FQNEAQ. Deletions cut 8 bases from V and 7 bases from J, with 17 bases between. This CDR3 spans 13 amino acids. The CDR3 loop is CASSPGGASGYTF. Written as DNA, the CDR3 is TGTGCCAGCTCACCGGGGGGGGCAAGTGGCTACACCTTC.

The rearrangement uses TRBV6-5 and TRBJ2-1; 7 nucleotides agree with TRBD1. The V gene end was trimmed by 7 bases and the J gene end by 2 bases; junction bases not matched to a gene: 5. Germline CDR1 reads MNHEY; CDR2 reads SVGAGI. CDR3 length: 14 residues. The CDR3 spells CASKLTGPYNEQFF. The CDR3 DNA is TGTGCCAGCAAGTTGACAGGGCCCTACAATGAGCAGTTCTTC.

The V gene is TRBV7-9, the J gene TRBJ2-7; 10 bases are a match to TRBD1. The germline CDR1 and CDR2 sequences are SEHNR and FQNEAQ (reference sequence). Trimming removed 3 bases from V and 6 bases from J; junction bases left unmatched: 11. There are 16 residues in the CDR3. The DNA for the CDR3 is TGTGCCAGCAGCTTGGCTCTGGACAGGGGGTCTTTCGAGCAGTACTTC. Its translation is CASSLALDRGSFEQYF.

This clone was counted once. The chain carries TRBV5-1 and TRBJ2-7, with D possibly TRBD1 on 6 matching bases. CDR1 and CDR2 (germline): SGHRS, YFSETQ. The CDR3 extends over 14 amino acids. With 4 bases removed from V and 2 bases from J, the gap between germline ends came to 13 bases. Written as DNA, the CDR3 is TGCGCCAGCAGCGGCGGACAGAATCCCTACGAGCAGTACTTC. Amino acids: CASSGGQNPYEQYF.

The chain is built from TRBV7-2 and TRBJ1-5; D may be TRBD1 (5 bases). Between the trimmed V and J ends, which lost 5 bases and 1 base, there was a span of 9 bases. CDR3 length: 14 residues. Germline V gene sequence: CDR1 SGHTA, CDR2 FQGNSA. CDR3 in amino acids: CASSPRGSNQPQHF. The CDR3 nucleotides are TGTGCCAGCAGCCCCCGGGGGAGCAATCAGCCCCAGCATTTT.

V gene TRBV30 combines with J gene TRBJ1-6; D is possibly TRBD1 (6 bases). There are 16 residues in the CDR3. Germline CDR1 GTSNPN, CDR2 SVGIG (reference sequence). Trimming shortened V by 0 bases and J by 4 bases, and 13 bases separated the two germline ends. CDR3 amino acids: CAWSVQGAYYNSPLHF. The CDR3 DNA reads TGTGCCTGGAGTGTACAGGGAGCATATTATAATTCACCCCTCCACTTT.

The table lists this clone with many counts. This chain joins TRBV5-1 and TRBJ2-5; the D gene is possibly TRBD1 (6 bases). The CDR3 covers 15 residues. V dropped 4 bases and J dropped 5 bases, with 18 bases sitting between them. Germline-derived CDR1 and CDR2 are SGHRS and YFSETQ. CDR3 in DNA: TGCGCCAGCAGCCCCTCGGACAGTCTGGCGGAGACCCAGTACTTC. This gives the protein CASSPSDSLAETQYF.

This clone was seen once. The V call is TRBV5-1, the J call TRBJ1-1, with D unclear. The CDR3 sequence is 11 residues long. V was clipped by 3 bases and J by 11 bases, with 11 bases between them. Germline CDR1 and CDR2: SGHRS and YFSETQ. CDR3 amino acids: CASSSSGWAFF. In nucleotides, the CDR3 is TGCGCCAGCAGCTCGAGCGGGTGGGCTTTCTTT.

This chain connects TRBV5-1 to TRBJ1-2, with D maybe TRBD1 (6 bases). This CDR3 spans 13 amino acids. The germline V and J ends were trimmed by 0 bases and 6 bases, with 9 bases remaining between them. From germline, CDR1 is SGHRS and CDR2 YFSETQ. The CDR3 region has the DNA TGCGCCAGCAGCTTGGACAGGGTAGATGGCTACACCTTC. Translation: CASSLDRVDGYTF. The complete variable domain, with remaining parts taken from reference TRBV5-1 and TRBJ1-2, reads KAGVTQTPRYLIKTRGQQVTLSCSPISGHRSVSWYQQTPGQGLQFLFEYFSETQRNKGNFPGRFSGRQFSNSRSEMNVSTLELGDSALYLCASSLDRVDGYTFGSGTRLTVV.

V is TRBV19 and J is TRBJ1-2; TRBD1 matches 9 bases. Germline V gene lookup returns CDR1 LNHDA and CDR2 SQIVND (reference sequence). The junction had 4 bases not matched to a gene; V was cut back by 2 bases and J by 3 bases. The CDR3 contains 15 residues. CDR3 loop: CASSIFGQGHYGYTF. The CDR3 DNA reads as TGTGCCAGTAGTATATTTGGACAGGGGCACTATGGCTACACCTTC. The full variable domain, rest sourced from reference TRBV19 and TRBJ1-2, is DGGITQSPKYLFRKEGQNVTLSCEQNLNHDAMYWYRQDPGQGLRLIYYSQIVNDFQKGDIAEGYSVSREKKESFPLTVTSAQKNPTAFYLCASSIFGQGHYGYTFGSGTRLTVV.

Only a few counts were recorded for this clone. V and J are TRBV5-1 and TRBJ1-2, with unresolved D. The CDR3 spans 15 residues. Germline V gene data show CDR1 as SGHRS and CDR2 as YFSETQ. Trimming shortened V by 0 bases and J by 4 bases, and 13 bases separated the two germline ends. CDR3 loop: CASSLATAGPYGYTF. Written as DNA, the CDR3 is TGCGCCAGCAGCTTGGCTACAGCGGGTCCCTATGGCTACACCTTC. Combining the CDR3 with reference TRBV5-1 and TRBJ1-2 gives the whole variable domain KAGVTQTPRYLIKTRGQQVTLSCSPISGHRSVSWYQQTPGQGLQFLFEYFSETQRNKGNFPGRFSGRQFSNSRSEMNVSTLELGDSALYLCASSLATAGPYGYTFGSGTRLTVV.

The chain combines TRBV5-4 with TRBJ1-2, with D possibly matching TRBD1 (6 bases). V was cut by 3 bases and J by 2 bases, with 8 bases left in between. Germline assignment: CDR1 SGHNT and CDR2 YYREEE (reference sequence). There are 13 residues in the CDR3. DNA of the CDR3: TGTGCCAGCAGCTCTACAGGGAACTATGGCTACACCTTC. It translates to CASSSTGNYGYTF.

Only one count was recorded for this clone. This chain joins TRBV6-5 and TRBJ2-1; D is possibly TRBD1 (6 bases). The CDR3 loop spans 12 amino acids. Per the germline V gene, CDR1 is MNHEY and CDR2 is SVGAGI. Here the CDR3 reads CASQGNYNEQFF. In nucleotides, the CDR3 is TGTGCTTCACAGGGAAACTACAATGAGCAGTTCTTC.

There are a few counts of this clone. V gene TRBV11-2 combines with J gene TRBJ2-7; the D gene is possibly TRBD2 (6 bases). This CDR3 has 14 amino acids. Germline-derived CDR1 and CDR2 are SGHAT and FQNNGV. V lost 4 bases to trimming and J lost 5 bases, with 15 bases between them. The CDR3 sequence is CASSWFGGSDEQYF. CDR3 DNA: TGTGCCAGCAGCTGGTTTGGGGGGTCCGACGAGCAGTACTTC.

V is TRBV9 and J is TRBJ2-3, with D possibly being TRBD1 (6 bases). The CDR3 totals 14 residues. Trimming shortened V by 0 bases and J by 6 bases, and 11 bases separated the two germline ends. Germline-derived CDR1 and CDR2 are SGDLS and YYNGEE. CDR3 loop: CASSVGGLRDTQYF. The CDR3 DNA follows: TGTGCCAGCAGCGTAGGGGGGCTGAGGGATACGCAGTATTTT.

The rearrangement uses TRBV7-6 and TRBJ1-1; weak D call: TRBD1 (5 bases). V was pared by 5 bases and J by 5 bases, with 18 bases between. The CDR3 contains 15 residues. CDR1 and CDR2 (germline): SGHVS, FNYEAQ. The CDR3 DNA reads TGTGCCAGCAGCCCATTACGGGGGGGTCTTACTGAAGCTTTCTTT. The encoded protein is CASSPLRGGLTEAFF.

This chain links TRBV9 with TRBJ2-3; tentative D call: TRBD2 (5 bases). The germline CDR1 and CDR2 sequences are SGDLS and YYNGEE. The CDR3 spans 13 residues. With 7 bases removed from V and 2 bases from J, the gap between germline ends came to 11 bases. CDR3 region: CASERGTTDTQYF. DNA of the CDR3: TGTGCCAGCGAACGGGGTACCACAGATACGCAGTATTTT.

The rearrangement links TRBV19 to TRBJ2-7, with D unresolved. CDR3 length: 13 amino acids. The germline gives CDR1 LNHDA, CDR2 SQIVND (reference sequence). With 9 bases removed from V and 0 bases from J, the gap between germline ends came to 12 bases. CDR3 in DNA: TGTGCCAGCCGTTACCGTAGCTCCTACGAGCAGTACTTC. It yields the protein CASRYRSSYEQYF.

V gene TRBV19 combines with J gene TRBJ1-3; TRBD1 is a possible D gene (5 bases). V lost 3 bases, J lost 0 bases, and 9 bases lay in between. Per germline, CDR1 LNHDA and CDR2 SQIVND (reference sequence). The CDR3 covers 15 residues. For the CDR3, the DNA is TGTGCCAGTAGTATCCTGGACATCTCTGGAAACACCATATATTTT. This gives the protein CASSILDISGNTIYF.

This chain uses TRBV6-5 with TRBJ1-3; TRBD1 matches at 7 bases. The germline V gene encodes CDR1 MNHEY and CDR2 SVGAGI. The CDR3 is made up of 15 amino acids. The junction had 3 bases not matched to a gene; V was cut back by 0 bases and J by 4 bases. CDR3 sequence (DNA): TGTGCCAGCAGTTACTCGCGGGACAGCGGAAACACCATATATTTT. As protein: CASSYSRDSGNTIYF.